Listed below are T cell receptor beta chains from one sample, sequenced in a study of T cells in Graves' hyperthyroidism and ophthalmopathy. TCRdb reprocessed the multiplex PCR reads via MiXCR and lists one record per CDR3 protein. The top ten hold around 4.1% of the sample, which has approximately 600,000 distinct CDR3 sequences, about 14% seen once. Sequencing was done on a sample of blood. Source of these receptors: a woman aged 40 to 49 with Graves' ophthalmopathy. Each CDR3 is given with its conserved first and last residue. Fields, in order: V gene, D gene, clone size, CDR3 length, J gene, CDR3 DNA, CDR3 protein. A D gene is named only where the DNA matches it firmly. Only part of the rows carry a size: once, few, many, or a class if the clone is expanded.

TRBV6-1	NA	NA	12	TRBJ2-2	TGTGCCACCTCGACCAAAAGCGGGGAGCTGTTTTTT	CATSTKSGELFF
TRBV6-2/TRBV6-3	TRBD1	many	15	TRBJ1-1	TGTGCCAGCAGTTTCGCCGGACAGGGAGATACTGAAGCTTTCTTT	CASSFAGQGDTEAFF
TRBV6-1	NA	NA	15	TRBJ2-7	TGTGCCAGCAGTCAGACACACGGAGAGTCCTACGAGCAGTACTTC	CASSQTHGESYEQYF
TRBV28	NA	NA	15	TRBJ2-4	TGTGCCAGCAGTTTAGGGGTAGTAGCCAAAAACATTCAGTACTTC	CASSLGVVAKNIQYF
TRBV27	NA	many	15	TRBJ2-7	TGTGCCAGCAGTTTATCAGCGGCCGGTTACTACGAGCAGTACTTC	CASSLSAAGYYEQYF
TRBV7-2	TRBD1	many	15	TRBJ1-2	TGTGCCAGCAGCTACGACAGGGGGCCTTACTATGGCTACACCTTC	CASSYDRGPYYGYTF
TRBV6-5	NA	many	14	TRBJ2-7	TGTGCCAGCAGTTATGTGACTGGGGCGGACGAGCAGTACTTC	CASSYVTGADEQYF
TRBV27	NA	many	12	TRBJ2-3	TGTGCCAGCAGTTCTCGCACAGATACGCAGTATTTT	CASSSRTDTQYF
TRBV12-3/TRBV12-4	NA	NA	17	TRBJ2-5	TGTGCCAGCAGTACTCAACAGGGAAGATTTGTGGGAGAGACCCAGTACTTC	CASSTQQGRFVGETQYF
TRBV6-1	TRBD1	NA	15	TRBJ1-2	TGTGCCAGCACAAAGGGACAGGGGGCAATCTATGGCTACACCTTC	CASTKGQGAIYGYTF
TRBV20-1	NA	many	11	TRBJ1-1	TGCAGTGCTGGACAGTGGAGTGAAGCTTTCTTT	CSAGQWSEAFF
TRBV28	TRBD2	many	15	TRBJ2-5	TGTGCCAGCAGAAGACTAGCGGGGGCGGGAGAGACCCAGTACTTC	CASRRLAGAGETQYF
TRBV6-2/TRBV6-3	TRBD1	many	17	TRBJ2-5	TGTGCCAGCAGTACCCTGACCGGGACAGCCGTACGAGAGACCCAGTACTTC	CASSTLTGTAVRETQYF
TRBV6-2/TRBV6-3	NA	many	14	TRBJ2-7	TGTGCCAGCAGTTACGGGGCAGCAACCTACGAGCAGTACTTC	CASSYGAATYEQYF
TRBV7-2	NA	few	13	TRBJ1-5	TGTGCCAGCAGCGAAAGGGCCCAGGGGCCCCAGCATTTT	CASSERAQGPQHF
TRBV6-1	NA	many	13	TRBJ1-2	TGTGCCAGCAGTAAAAACAGGATGTGGGGCTACACCTTC	CASSKNRMWGYTF
TRBV24-1	TRBD1	NA	17	TRBJ2-5	TGTGCCACCAGTGATTGGAAGACAGGGGGGACCCAAGAGACCCAGTACTTC	CATSDWKTGGTQETQYF
TRBV11-2	NA	NA	15	TRBJ2-3	TGTGCCAGCACCGAATACCAGGGGTCGCGGGATACGCAGTATTTT	CASTEYQGSRDTQYF
TRBV19	TRBD1	NA	16	TRBJ1-2	TGTGCCAGTAGTATCGACAGGGGGCTCGGGTTTGATGGCTACACCTTC	CASSIDRGLGFDGYTF
TRBV6-5	NA	many	15	TRBJ1-2	TGTGCCAGCAGTTACGACGGATCAGCTAACTATGGCTACACCTTC	CASSYDGSANYGYTF
TRBV28	TRBD1	many	16	TRBJ2-7	TGTGCCAGCAGCCACCTCGGGGGGACAGGGACCTACGAGCAGTACTTC	CASSHLGGTGTYEQYF
TRBV2	TRBD1	many	14	TRBJ2-7	TGTGCCAGCAGTGAAGGCAGGGGGTTCCACGAGCAGTACTTC	CASSEGRGFHEQYF
TRBV5-1	TRBD1	few	16	TRBJ2-2	TGCGCCAGCACCTCAGGGGGCGCCGCCGTGACCGGGGAGCTGTTTTTT	CASTSGGAAVTGELFF
TRBV6-2/TRBV6-3	TRBD2	few	15	TRBJ2-7	TGTGCCAGCAGTTCTCTAGCGGGAGACGCCTACGAGCAGTACTTC	CASSSLAGDAYEQYF
TRBV11-2	NA	few	14	TRBJ2-7	TGTGCCAGCAGCTTAGATCTGAGGTCCGGGGAGCAGTACTTC	CASSLDLRSGEQYF
TRBV28	NA	many	15	TRBJ2-7	TGTGCCAGCAGTACCACCGGGACATATGCCTACGAGCAGTACTTC	CASSTTGTYAYEQYF
TRBV19	NA	NA	15	TRBJ1-1	TGTGCCAGTAGTATAGTCAGGACAGCTACCACTGAAGCTTTCTTT	CASSIVRTATTEAFF
TRBV20-1	NA	many	14	TRBJ2-2	TGCAGTGCTAGAGATCAGGGGTTGGCCGGGGAGCTGTTTTTT	CSARDQGLAGELFF
TRBV11-2	TRBD2	many	16	TRBJ2-1	TGTGCCAGCAGCTTTGAGTCTAGCGGGAGGGCCGGGGATCGGGTCTTC	CASSFESSGRAGDRVF
TRBV12-3/TRBV12-4	NA	many	16	TRBJ2-5	TGTGCCAGCAGTTTTGGGGTAGCGGCGGCACAAGAGACCCAGTACTTC	CASSFGVAAAQETQYF
TRBV6-2/TRBV6-3	TRBD2	many	14	TRBJ2-7	TGTGCCAGCAAGCCCAGCGGGGGCGTGTACGAGCAGTACTTC	CASKPSGGVYEQYF
TRBV30	TRBD2	NA	15	TRBJ2-7	TGTGCCTGGAGCCCTCGTATGACGGGAGGTAAGGTGCAGTACTTC	CAWSPRMTGGKVQYF
TRBV11-2	TRBD1	many	15	TRBJ2-5	TGTGCCAGCAGCCTACGGACAGGGAGGCAAGAGACCCAGTACTTC	CASSLRTGRQETQYF
TRBV11-2	NA	many	16	TRBJ1-2	TGTGCCAGCAGCTTTAATGGACAGACCGCTAACTATGGCTACACCTTC	CASSFNGQTANYGYTF
TRBV28	NA	many	14	TRBJ2-5	TGTGCCAGCAGCCAAGTCTCGATGTCGGAGACCCAGTACTTC	CASSQVSMSETQYF
TRBV7-8	TRBD2	many	17	TRBJ2-2	TGTGCCAGCAGCGTAGGGACTAGCGGACCGTACACCGGGGAGCTGTTTTTT	CASSVGTSGPYTGELFF
TRBV6-5	TRBD1	many	16	TRBJ2-7	TGTGCCAGCAGTTACCAGACAGGGGTTTACACCTACGAGCAGTACTTC	CASSYQTGVYTYEQYF
TRBV6-1	TRBD1	many	15	TRBJ2-5	TGTGCCAGCAGTGAAGATAAAGGGGGCTATGAGACCCAGTACTTC	CASSEDKGGYETQYF
TRBV20-1	NA	many	10	TRBJ2-5	TGCAGTGCCATAAAAGAGACCCAGTACTTC	CSAIKETQYF
TRBV15	TRBD2	many	16	TRBJ2-5	TGTGCCACCAGCAGAGATCTAGCGGGAGGAGGGAAGACCCAGTACTTC	CATSRDLAGGGKTQYF
TRBV20-1	NA	NA	11	TRBJ1-4	TGCAGTGCCGTCAAGGGGGAAAAACTGTTTTTT	CSAVKGEKLFF
TRBV28	TRBD1	once	14	TRBJ2-7	TGTGCCAGCAGTTTCCTGGGACAGGCCTACGAGCAGTACTTC	CASSFLGQAYEQYF
TRBV6-2/TRBV6-3	NA	many	12	TRBJ2-7	TGTGCCAGCAGTTACACACGCTACGAGCAGTACTTC	CASSYTRYEQYF
TRBV6-2/TRBV6-3	TRBD2	many	19	TRBJ2-1	TGTGCCAGCAGTTATCACCCGACTAGCGGGACGAGCTCCTACAATGAGCAGTTCTTC	CASSYHPTSGTSSYNEQFF
TRBV12-3/TRBV12-4	TRBD1	many	15	TRBJ1-5	TGTGCCAGCAGGCGTGGAGGGACAGTCAATCAGCCCCAGCATTTT	CASRRGGTVNQPQHF
TRBV4-1	NA	many	17	TRBJ1-3	TGCGCCAGCAGCCAAATGGGGGGCGGAAGCTCTGGAAACACCATATATTTT	CASSQMGGGSSGNTIYF
TRBV5-1	NA	NA	16	TRBJ2-2	TGCGCCAGCAGCTTGGAATGGACAGACTCCACCGGGGAGCTGTTTTTT	CASSLEWTDSTGELFF
TRBV5-1	NA	many	15	TRBJ2-7	TGCGCCAGCAGCTTGGCGGCAGGGAGCGCCTACGAGCAGTACTTC	CASSLAAGSAYEQYF
TRBV4-1	NA	many	14	TRBJ1-6	TGCGCCAGCAGCCAAGTGAGGACTGATTCACCCCTCCACTTT	CASSQVRTDSPLHF
TRBV6-5	TRBD1	many	14	TRBJ2-7	TGTGCCAGCAGTTACGCGGACAGGGGCCACGAGCAGTACTTC	CASSYADRGHEQYF
TRBV20-1	TRBD2	few	14	TRBJ2-7	TGCAGTGCTAAGAGACTAGCGGGGGCCTACGAGCAGTACTTC	CSAKRLAGAYEQYF
TRBV12-3/TRBV12-4	NA	many	14	TRBJ1-2	TGTGCCAGCAGTAAGCCAGGAGTTAACTATGGCTACACCTTC	CASSKPGVNYGYTF
TRBV9	NA	few	15	TRBJ2-5	TGTGCCAGCAGCGTAGGATCCTCCAGGGCAGAGACCCAGTACTTC	CASSVGSSRAETQYF
TRBV12-3/TRBV12-4	NA	many	14	TRBJ1-1	TGTGCCAGCAGTCCAGGACAGTGGAACACTGAAGCTTTCTTT	CASSPGQWNTEAFF
TRBV6-2/TRBV6-3	NA	many	14	TRBJ2-7	TGTGCCAGCAGTTACGAGCCAGGGGTCTACGAGCAGTACTTC	CASSYEPGVYEQYF